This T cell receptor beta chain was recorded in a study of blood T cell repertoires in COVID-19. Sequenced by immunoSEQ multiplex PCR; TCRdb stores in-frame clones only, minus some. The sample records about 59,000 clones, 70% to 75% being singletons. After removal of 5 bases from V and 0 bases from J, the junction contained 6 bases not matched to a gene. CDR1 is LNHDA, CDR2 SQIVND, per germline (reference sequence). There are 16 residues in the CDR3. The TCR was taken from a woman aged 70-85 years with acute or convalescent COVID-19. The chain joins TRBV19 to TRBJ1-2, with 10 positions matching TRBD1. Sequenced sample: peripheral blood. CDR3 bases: TGTGCCAGTAGTTCCGGGACAGGGGCCTCTAACTATGGCTACACCTTC. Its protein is CASSSGTGASNYGYTF.